This TCR beta chain is from a study of radiotherapy plus CTLA-4 blockade in lung cancer. Study-wide context: Objective responses were documented in 15% to 20% of patients, with disease control in about 28%.

The CDR3 is 15 residues long. With 6 bases removed from V and 2 bases from J, the gap between germline ends came to 11 bases. Germline loops: CDR1 LNHDA, CDR2 SQIVND (reference sequence). A word on this clone: What it recognizes is unknown.

Sequencing was performed with immunoSEQ multiplex PCR; in TCRdb, only in-frame clones are kept and a portion is missing. Here the sample spans more than 90,000 clones, around 84% being singletons. Broader study findings: TCR clones from tumors expanded in blood after radiotherapy plus ipilimumab.

The receptor's source is a human donor with non-small cell lung cancer that progressed on radiotherapy plus ipilimumab. Sequences were derived from peripheral blood, sampled from a patient treated with radiotherapy plus ipilimumab. This rearrangement joins TRBV19 to TRBJ2-6; D assignment may be TRBD1 or TRBD2 (5 bases each). The CDR3 here is CASRIWGTGANVLTF. The CDR3 nucleotides read TGTGCCAGTAGGATTTGGGGGACTGGGGCCAACGTCCTGACTTTC.